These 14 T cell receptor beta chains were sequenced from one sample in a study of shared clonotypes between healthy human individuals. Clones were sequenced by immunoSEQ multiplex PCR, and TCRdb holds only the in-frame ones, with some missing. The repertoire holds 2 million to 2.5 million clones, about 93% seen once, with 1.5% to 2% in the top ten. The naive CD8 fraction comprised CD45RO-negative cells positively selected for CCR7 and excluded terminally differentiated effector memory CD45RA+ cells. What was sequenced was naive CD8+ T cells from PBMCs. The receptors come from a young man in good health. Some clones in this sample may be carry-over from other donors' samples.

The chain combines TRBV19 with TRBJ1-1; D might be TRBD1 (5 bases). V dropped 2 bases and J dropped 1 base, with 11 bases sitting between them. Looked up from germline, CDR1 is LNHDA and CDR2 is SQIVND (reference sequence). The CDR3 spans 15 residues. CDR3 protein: CASSILWDPNTEAFF. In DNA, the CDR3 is TGTGCCAGTAGTATATTGTGGGACCCGAACACTGAAGCTTTCTTT.

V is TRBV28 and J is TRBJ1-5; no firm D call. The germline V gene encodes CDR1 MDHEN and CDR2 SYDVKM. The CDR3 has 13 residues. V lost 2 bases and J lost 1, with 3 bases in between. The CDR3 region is CASSLMSNQPQHF. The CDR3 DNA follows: TGTGCCAGCAGTTTAATGAGCAATCAGCCCCAGCATTTT.

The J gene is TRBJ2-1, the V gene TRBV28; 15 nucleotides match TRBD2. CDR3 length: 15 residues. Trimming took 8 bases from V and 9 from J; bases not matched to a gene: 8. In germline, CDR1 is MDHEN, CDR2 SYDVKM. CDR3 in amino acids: CASLLGTSGRREQFF. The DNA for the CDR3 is TGTGCCAGCTTACTCGGGACTAGCGGGAGGCGTGAGCAGTTCTTC.

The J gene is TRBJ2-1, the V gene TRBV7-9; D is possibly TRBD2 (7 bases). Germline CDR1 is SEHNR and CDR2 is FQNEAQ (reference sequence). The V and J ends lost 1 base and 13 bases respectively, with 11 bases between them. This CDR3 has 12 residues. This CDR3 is CASSLGAGAQFF. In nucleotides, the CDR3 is TGTGCCAGCAGCTTAGGTGCGGGGGCACAGTTCTTC.

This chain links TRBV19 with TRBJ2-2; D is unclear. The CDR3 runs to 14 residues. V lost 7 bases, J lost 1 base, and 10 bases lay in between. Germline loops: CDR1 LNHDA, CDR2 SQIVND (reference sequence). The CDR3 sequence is CASTETGNTGELFF. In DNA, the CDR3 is TGTGCCAGTACTGAAACGGGGAACACCGGGGAGCTGTTTTTT.

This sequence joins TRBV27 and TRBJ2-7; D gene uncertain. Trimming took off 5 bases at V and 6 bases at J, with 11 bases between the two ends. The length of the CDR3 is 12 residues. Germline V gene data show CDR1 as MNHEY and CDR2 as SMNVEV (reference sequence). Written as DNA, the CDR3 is TGTGCCAGCAGTATAAGACGAGGCGAGCAGTACTTC. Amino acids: CASSIRRGEQYF.

The CDR3 nucleotides are TGTGCCAGCAGCTTGGCAGCGGGAGGGCGGGAAGAGCAGTTCTTC. Amino acids: CASSLAAGGREEQFF. The chain employs TRBV5-6 and TRBJ2-1, with 10 positions matching TRBD2. The junction had 7 bases not matched to a gene; V was cut back by 0 bases and J by 10 bases. The CDR3 consists of 15 residues. Germline assignment: CDR1 SGHDT and CDR2 YYEEEE. Filled out from reference TRBV5-6 and TRBJ2-1, the complete variable domain reads DAGVTQSPTHLIKTRGQQVTLRCSPKSGHDTVSWYQQALGQGPQFIFQYYEEEERQRGNFPDRFSGHQFPNYSSELNVNALLLGDSALYLCASSLAAGGREEQFFGPGTRLTVL.

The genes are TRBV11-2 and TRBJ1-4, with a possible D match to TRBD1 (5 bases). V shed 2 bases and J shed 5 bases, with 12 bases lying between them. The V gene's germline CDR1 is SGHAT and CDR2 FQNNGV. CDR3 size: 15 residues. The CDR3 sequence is CASSLQGVRNEKLFF. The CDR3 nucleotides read TGTGCCAGCAGCTTACAGGGTGTTAGGAATGAAAAACTGTTTTTT.

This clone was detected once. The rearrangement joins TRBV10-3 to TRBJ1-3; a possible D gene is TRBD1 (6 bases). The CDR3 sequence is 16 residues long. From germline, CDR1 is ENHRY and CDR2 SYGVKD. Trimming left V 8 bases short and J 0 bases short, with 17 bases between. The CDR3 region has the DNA TGTGCCATCTCCGCGGAGACAGGAAACTCTGGAAACACCATATATTTT. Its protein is CAISAETGNSGNTIYF.

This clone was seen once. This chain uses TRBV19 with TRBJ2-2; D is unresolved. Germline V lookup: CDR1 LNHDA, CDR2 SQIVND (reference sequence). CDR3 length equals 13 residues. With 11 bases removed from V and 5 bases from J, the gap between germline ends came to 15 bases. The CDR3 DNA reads TGTGCCGCGCGTCCGGAAGGGACCGGGGAGCTGTTTTTT. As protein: CAARPEGTGELFF.

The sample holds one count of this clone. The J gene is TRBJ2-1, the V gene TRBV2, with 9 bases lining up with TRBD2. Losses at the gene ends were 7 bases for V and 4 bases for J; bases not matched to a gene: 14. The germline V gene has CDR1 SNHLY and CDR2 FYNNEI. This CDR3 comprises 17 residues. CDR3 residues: CASIVSPLAGRYNEQFF. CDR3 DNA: TGTGCCAGCATCGTCAGTCCCCTAGCGGGACGATACAATGAGCAGTTCTTC. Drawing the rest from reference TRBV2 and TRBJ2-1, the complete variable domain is EPEVTQTPSHQVTQMGQEVILRCVPISNHLYFYWYRQILGQKVEFLVSFYNNEISEKSEIFDDQFSVERPDGSNFTLKIRSTKLEDSAMYFCASIVSPLAGRYNEQFFGPGTRLTVL.

CDR3 loop: CATSTDRAEQYF. The CDR3 DNA follows: TGTGCCACCAGCACGGACAGGGCCGAGCAGTACTTC. This chain links TRBV15 with TRBJ2-7; 8 bases are a match to TRBD1. Per germline, CDR1 LNHNV and CDR2 YYDKDF (reference sequence). J gave up 6 bases and V 4 bases, and 2 bases lay outside the gene matches. CDR3 length: 12 amino acids.

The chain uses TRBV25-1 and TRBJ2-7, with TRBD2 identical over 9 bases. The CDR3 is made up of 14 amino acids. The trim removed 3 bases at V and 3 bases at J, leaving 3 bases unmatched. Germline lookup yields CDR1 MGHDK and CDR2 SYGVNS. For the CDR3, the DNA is TGTGCCAGCAGTGACCGGACTAGCGTCTACGAGCAGTACTTC. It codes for CASSDRTSVYEQYF.

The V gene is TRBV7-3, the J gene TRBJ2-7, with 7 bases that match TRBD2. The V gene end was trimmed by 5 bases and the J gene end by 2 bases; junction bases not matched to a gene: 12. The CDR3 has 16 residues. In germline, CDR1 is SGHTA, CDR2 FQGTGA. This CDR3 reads CASSPRGGTPTYEQYF. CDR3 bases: TGTGCCAGCAGCCCCCGGGGAGGGACGCCGACCTACGAGCAGTACTTC. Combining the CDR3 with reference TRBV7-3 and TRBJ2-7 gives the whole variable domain GAGVSQTPSNKVTEKGKYVELRCDPISGHTALYWYRQSLGQGPEFLIYFQGTGAADDSGLPNDRFFAVRPEGSVSTLKIQRTERGDSAVYLCASSPRGGTPTYEQYFGPGTRLTVT.